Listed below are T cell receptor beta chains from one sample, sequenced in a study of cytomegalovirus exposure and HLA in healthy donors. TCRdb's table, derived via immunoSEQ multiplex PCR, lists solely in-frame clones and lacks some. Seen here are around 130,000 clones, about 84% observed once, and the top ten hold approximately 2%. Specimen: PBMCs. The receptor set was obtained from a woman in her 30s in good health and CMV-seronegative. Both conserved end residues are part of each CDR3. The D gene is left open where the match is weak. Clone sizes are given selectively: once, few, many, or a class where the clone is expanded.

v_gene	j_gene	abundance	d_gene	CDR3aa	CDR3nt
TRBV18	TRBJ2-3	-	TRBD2	CASSPGRGLAGGPDTQYF	TGTGCCAGCTCACCCGGAAGGGGACTAGCGGGGGGACCAGATACGCAGTATTTT
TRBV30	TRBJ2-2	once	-	CAWTSTGELFF	TGTGCCTGGACGTCCACCGGGGAGCTGTTTTTT
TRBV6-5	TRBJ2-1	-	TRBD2	CASRLAGGPVDEQFF	TGTGCCAGCAGGTTAGCGGGGGGGCCGGTCGATGAGCAGTTCTTC
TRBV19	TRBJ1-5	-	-	CASSISKTGTQPQHF	TGTGCCAGTAGTATCTCGAAAACAGGGACTCAGCCCCAGCATTTT
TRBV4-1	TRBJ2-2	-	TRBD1	CASSQEGQDTGELFF	TGCGCCAGCAGCCAAGAGGGACAGGACACCGGGGAGCTGTTTTTT
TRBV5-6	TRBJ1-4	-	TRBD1	CASSPRTGKLNEKLFF	TGTGCCAGCAGCCCCCGGACAGGGAAACTAAATGAAAAACTGTTTTTT
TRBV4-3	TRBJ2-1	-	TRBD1	CASSQGRRGQGANEQFF	TGCGCCAGCAGCCAAGGACGACGGGGACAGGGGGCTAATGAGCAGTTCTTC
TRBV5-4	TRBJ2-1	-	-	CASSLGSGWSYNEQFF	TGTGCCAGCAGCTTGGGGTCAGGGTGGTCCTACAATGAGCAGTTCTTC
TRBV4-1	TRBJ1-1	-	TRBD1	CASSLLGGTGGVGTEAFF	TGCGCCAGCAGCCTCCTGGGTGGGACAGGGGGCGTAGGGACTGAAGCTTTCTTT
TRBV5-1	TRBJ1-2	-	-	CASSGQGQNYGYTF	TGCGCCAGCAGCGGTCAGGGGCAGAACTATGGCTACACCTTC
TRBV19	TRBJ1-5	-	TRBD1	CASSTGQESQPQHF	TGTGCCAGTAGTACCGGACAGGAAAGTCAGCCCCAGCATTTT
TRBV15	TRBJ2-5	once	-	CATSRGARETQYF	TGTGCCACCAGCAGAGGAGCGCGGGAGACCCAGTACTTC
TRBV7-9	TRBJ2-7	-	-	CASSPQGGHEQYF	TGTGCCAGCAGCCCGCAGGGGGGCCACGAGCAGTACTTC
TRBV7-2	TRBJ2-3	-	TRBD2	CASSLIAGILYF	TGTGCCAGCAGCTTAATAGCGGGGATCCTGTATTTT
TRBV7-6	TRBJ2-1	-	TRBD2	CASSLEAGLAGGPPFF	TGTGCCAGCAGCTTAGAAGCGGGACTAGCGGGGGGGCCCCCCTTCTTC
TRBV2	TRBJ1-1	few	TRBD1	CASPGQRGTEAFF	TGTGCCAGTCCGGGACAGAGGGGCACTGAAGCTTTCTTT
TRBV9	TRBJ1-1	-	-	CASSLGGGNTEAFF	TGTGCCAGCAGCCTAGGCGGGGGTAACACTGAAGCTTTCTTT
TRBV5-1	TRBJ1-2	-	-	CASSLSQNYGYTF	TGCGCCAGCAGCTTGTCTCAGAACTATGGCTACACCTTC
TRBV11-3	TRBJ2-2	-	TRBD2	CASSLGGGINTGELFF	TGTGCCAGCAGCTTAGGCGGGGGGATAAACACCGGGGAGCTGTTTTTT
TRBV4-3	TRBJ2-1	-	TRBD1	CASSQARGYYSYNEQFF	TGCGCCAGCAGCCAAGCCAGGGGGTATTATTCCTACAATGAGCAGTTCTTC
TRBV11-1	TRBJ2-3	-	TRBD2	CASSPPGVAGTSTDTQYF	TGTGCCAGCAGCCCCCCGGGGGTAGCGGGGACATCCACAGATACGCAGTATTTT
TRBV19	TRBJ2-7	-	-	CASSIGGTGPYEQYF	TGTGCCAGTAGTATTGGGGGGACGGGACCCTACGAGCAGTACTTC
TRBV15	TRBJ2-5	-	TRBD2	CATSRDGTRGIKQETQYF	TGTGCCACCAGCAGAGATGGAACGCGGGGGATAAAACAAGAGACCCAGTACTTC
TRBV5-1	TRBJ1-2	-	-	CASSLAQGSLGGYTF	TGCGCCAGCAGCTTGGCTCAGGGATCCCTTGGTGGCTACACCTTC
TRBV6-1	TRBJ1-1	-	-	CASKLERRTNTEAFF	TGTGCCAGCAAGCTAGAGCGGAGAACGAACACTGAAGCTTTCTTT
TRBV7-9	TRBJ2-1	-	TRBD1	CASRRTGAEQFF	TGTGCCAGCAGACGGACAGGGGCTGAGCAGTTCTTC
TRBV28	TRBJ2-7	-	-	CASSFPQKRAYSYEQYF	TGTGCCAGCAGTTTCCCCCAAAAGCGGGCGTACTCCTACGAGCAGTACTTC
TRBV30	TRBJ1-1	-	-	CAWRDSLNTEAFF	TGTGCCTGGAGGGACAGTCTGAACACTGAAGCTTTCTTT
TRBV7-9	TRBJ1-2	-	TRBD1	CASSLTRDRDYGYTF	TGTGCCAGCAGCCTCACACGGGACAGAGACTATGGCTACACCTTC
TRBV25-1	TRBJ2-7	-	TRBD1	CASSDPRTGFHEQYF	TGTGCCAGCAGTGACCCACGGACAGGGTTCCACGAGCAGTACTTC
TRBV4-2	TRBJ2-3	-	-	CASSQDRTTDTQYF	TGTGCCAGCAGCCAAGATCGGACTACAGATACGCAGTATTTT
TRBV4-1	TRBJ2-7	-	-	CASSLRMARYEQYF	TGCGCCAGCAGCCTCCGAATGGCCCGATACGAGCAGTACTTC
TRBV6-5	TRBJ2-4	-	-	CASSGRGLGIQYF	TGTGCCAGCAGTGGGCGCGGGTTGGGCATTCAGTACTTC
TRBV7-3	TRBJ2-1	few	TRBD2	CASSLGASGTNEQFF	TGTGCCAGCAGCTTAGGGGCTAGCGGGACCAATGAGCAGTTCTTC
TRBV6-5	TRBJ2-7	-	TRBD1	CASSYSAGGNYEQYF	TGTGCCAGCAGTTACTCGGCAGGGGGAAACTACGAGCAGTACTTC
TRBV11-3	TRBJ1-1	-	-	CASSSHGGKNTEAFF	TGTGCCAGCAGCTCCCATGGAGGGAAGAACACTGAAGCTTTCTTT
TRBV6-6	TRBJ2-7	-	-	CASSSAQAPYYEQYF	TGTGCCAGCAGTTCCGCCCAGGCGCCCTACTACGAGCAGTACTTC
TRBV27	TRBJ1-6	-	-	CASSFQRQTNNSPLHF	TGTGCCAGCAGTTTCCAGCGACAGACAAATAATTCACCCCTCCACTTT
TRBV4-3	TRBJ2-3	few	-	CASSLIPSETQYF	TGCGCCAGCAGCCTAATTCCTTCGGAGACGCAGTATTTT
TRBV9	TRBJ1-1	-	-	CASSVNRLSTEAFF	TGTGCCAGCAGCGTTAACAGATTAAGTACTGAAGCTTTCTTT
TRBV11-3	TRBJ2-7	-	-	CASSLGEGNYEQYF	TGTGCCAGCAGCTTAGGAGAGGGTAACTACGAGCAGTACTTC
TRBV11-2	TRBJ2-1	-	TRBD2	CASSPLAGGYNEQFF	TGTGCCAGCAGCCCGTTAGCGGGGGGTTACAATGAGCAGTTCTTC
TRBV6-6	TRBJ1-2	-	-	CASSPLSGNGYTF	TGTGCCAGCAGTCCTCTATCGGGGAACGGCTACACCTTC
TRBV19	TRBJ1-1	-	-	CARTGGGLLNTEAFF	TGTGCCAGGACGGGAGGGGGGCTCTTGAACACTGAAGCTTTCTTT
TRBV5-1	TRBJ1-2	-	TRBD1	CASSTGTGGDYGYTF	TGCGCCAGCAGCACGGGGACAGGGGGCGACTATGGCTACACCTTC
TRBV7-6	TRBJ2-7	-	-	CASSLGVGPSSYEQYF	TGTGCCAGCAGCTTAGGGGTGGGGCCCAGCTCCTACGAGCAGTACTTC
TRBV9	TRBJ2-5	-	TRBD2	CASRLGLAGDSYQETQYF	TGTGCCAGCAGGCTGGGGCTAGCGGGGGATTCGTACCAAGAGACCCAGTACTTC
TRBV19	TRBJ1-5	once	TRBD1	CASIGQGSNQPQHF	TGTGCCAGTATCGGACAGGGGAGCAATCAGCCCCAGCATTTT
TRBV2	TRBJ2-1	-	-	CASVAGNEQFF	TGTGCCAGCGTTGCGGGGAATGAGCAGTTCTTC
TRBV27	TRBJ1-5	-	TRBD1	CASSGTGRPQHF	TGTGCCAGCAGTGGGACAGGAAGGCCCCAGCATTTT
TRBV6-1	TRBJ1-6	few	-	CASSEGGSSYNSPLHF	TGTGCCAGCAGTGAAGGGGGCAGCTCCTATAATTCACCCCTCCACTTT
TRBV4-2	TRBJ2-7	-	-	CASSQDLYEQYF	TGTGCCAGCAGCCAAGACTTGTACGAGCAGTACTTC
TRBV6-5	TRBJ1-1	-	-	CASSYRDTEAFF	TGTGCCAGCAGTTATCGGGACACTGAAGCTTTCTTT
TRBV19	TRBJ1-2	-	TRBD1	CASRRTGPTNYGYTF	TGTGCCAGTAGGCGGACAGGGCCTACTAACTATGGCTACACCTTC
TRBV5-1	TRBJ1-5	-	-	CASSLDGGANQPQHF	TGCGCCAGCAGCTTGGACGGGGGGGCGAATCAGCCCCAGCATTTT
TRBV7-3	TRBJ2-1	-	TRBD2	CASSTGLAGDNEQFF	TGTGCCAGCAGCACCGGACTAGCGGGAGACAATGAGCAGTTCTTC
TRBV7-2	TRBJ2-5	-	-	CASSYDLLGFQYF	TGTGCCAGCAGCTACGACTTACTAGGGTTCCAGTACTTC
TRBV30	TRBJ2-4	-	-	CAYRNRGAKNIQYF	TGTGCCTACAGGAATCGGGGGGCCAAAAACATTCAGTACTTC
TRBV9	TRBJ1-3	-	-	CASSVLQGGSTSGNTIYF	TGTGCCAGCAGCGTCCTTCAGGGAGGCTCGACCTCTGGAAACACCATATATTTT